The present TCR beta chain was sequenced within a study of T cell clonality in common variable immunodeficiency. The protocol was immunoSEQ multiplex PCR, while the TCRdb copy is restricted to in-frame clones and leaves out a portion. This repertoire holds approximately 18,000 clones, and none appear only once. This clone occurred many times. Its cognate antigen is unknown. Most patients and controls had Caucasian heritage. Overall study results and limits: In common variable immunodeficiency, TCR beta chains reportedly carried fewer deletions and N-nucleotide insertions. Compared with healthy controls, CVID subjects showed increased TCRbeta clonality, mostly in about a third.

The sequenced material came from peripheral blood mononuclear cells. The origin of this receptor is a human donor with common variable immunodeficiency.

The CDR3 bases that were read are TGTGCCAGCAGTGACAGGGCGTCTCAGCCC. This encodes CASSDRASQP. The entire CDR3 protein is CASSDRASQPQHF. The genes are TRBV2 and TRBJ1-5; D perhaps matches TRBD1 (5 bases). The CDR3 goes on 3 residues after the read ends, and that part is filled in from the germline J gene. Trimming took 3 bases from V and 6 from J, leaving 9 bases between them. CDR1 is SNHLY, CDR2 FYNNEI, per germline. This CDR3 spans 13 amino acids. Full variable domain (missing parts from reference TRBV2 and TRBJ1-5): EPEVTQTPSHQVTQMGQEVILRCVPISNHLYFYWYRQILGQKVEFLVSFYNNEISEKSEIFDDQFSVERPDGSNFTLKIRSTKLEDSAMYFCASSDRASQPQHFGDGTRLSIL.